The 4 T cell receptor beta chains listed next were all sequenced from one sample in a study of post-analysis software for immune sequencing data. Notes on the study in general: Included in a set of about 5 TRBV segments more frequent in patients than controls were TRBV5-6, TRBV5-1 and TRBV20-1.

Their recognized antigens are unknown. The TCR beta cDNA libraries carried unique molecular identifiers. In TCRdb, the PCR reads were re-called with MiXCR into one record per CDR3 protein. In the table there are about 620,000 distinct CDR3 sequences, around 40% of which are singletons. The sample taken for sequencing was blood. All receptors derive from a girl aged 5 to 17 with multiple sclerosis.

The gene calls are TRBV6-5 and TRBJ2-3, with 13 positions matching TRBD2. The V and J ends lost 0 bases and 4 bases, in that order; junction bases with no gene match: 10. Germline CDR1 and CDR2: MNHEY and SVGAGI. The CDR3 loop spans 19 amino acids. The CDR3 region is CASSYSGLAGDVGADTQYF. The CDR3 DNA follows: TGTGCCAGCAGTTACTCCGGACTAGCGGGAGATGTCGGAGCAGATACGCAGTATTTT.

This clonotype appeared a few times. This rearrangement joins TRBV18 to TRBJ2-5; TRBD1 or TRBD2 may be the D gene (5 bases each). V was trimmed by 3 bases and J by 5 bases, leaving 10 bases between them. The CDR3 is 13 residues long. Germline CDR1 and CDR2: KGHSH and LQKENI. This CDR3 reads CASSPGVSETQYF. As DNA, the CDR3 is TGTGCCAGCTCACCGGGGGTGTCGGAGACCCAGTACTTC. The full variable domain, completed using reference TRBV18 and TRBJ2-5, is NAGVMQNPRHLVRRRGQEARLRCSPMKGHSHVYWYRQLPEEGLKFMVYLQKENIIDESGMPKERFSAEFPKEGPSILRIQQVVRGDSAAYFCASSPGVSETQYFGPGTRLLVL.

The chain's CDR3 is CASSYGTANYGYTF. The DNA for the CDR3 is TGTGCCAGCAGTTACGGGACAGCTAACTATGGCTACACCTTC. V is TRBV12-3 or TRBV12-4 and J is TRBJ1-2; 7 bases fit TRBD1. Losses at the gene ends were 4 bases for V and 0 bases for J; bases not matched to a gene: 2. The CDR3 totals 14 residues.

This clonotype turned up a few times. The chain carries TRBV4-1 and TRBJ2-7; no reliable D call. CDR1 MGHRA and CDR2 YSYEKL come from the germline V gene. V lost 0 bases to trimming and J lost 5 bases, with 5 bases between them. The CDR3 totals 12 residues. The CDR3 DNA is TGCGCCAGCAGCCAAGATGGGCACGAGCAGTACTTC. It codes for CASSQDGHEQYF.